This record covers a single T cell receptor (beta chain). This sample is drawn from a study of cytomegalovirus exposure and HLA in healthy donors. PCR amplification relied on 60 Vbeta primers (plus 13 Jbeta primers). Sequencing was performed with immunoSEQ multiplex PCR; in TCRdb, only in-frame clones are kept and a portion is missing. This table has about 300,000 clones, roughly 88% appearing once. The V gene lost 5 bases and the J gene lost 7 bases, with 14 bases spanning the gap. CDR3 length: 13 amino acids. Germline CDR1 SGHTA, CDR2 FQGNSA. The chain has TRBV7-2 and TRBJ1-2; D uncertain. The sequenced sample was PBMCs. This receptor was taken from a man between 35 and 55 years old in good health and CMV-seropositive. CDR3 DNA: TGTGCCAGCAGCCCGACGGGAGTGGTTGGCTACACCTTC. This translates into CASSPTGVVGYTF.